The clone carrying this T cell receptor (beta chain) was seen a handful of times. Its antigen is unknown. Via MiXCR, TCRdb re-called the RT-PCR reads, giving one row per CDR3 protein. The data hold roughly 780,000 distinct CDR3 sequences, with less than 20% observed a single time. The sample originates from a study of response to subunit inactivated influenza vaccine. Overall study results and limits: Each seasonal flu vaccination may recruit only limited new T cells, authors suggested.

There are 15 residues in the CDR3. Germline V gene lookup returns CDR1 SQVTM and CDR2 ANQGSEA. V lost 3 bases to trimming and J lost 4 bases, with 17 bases between them. This clonotype originated in a man aged 50 or older who received an inactivated influenza vaccine. This chain connects TRBV29-1 to TRBJ2-3; D gene unclear. Here the sequenced sample was PBMCs from blood, taken 5 days after vaccination. CDR3 amino acids: CSVDSWSSRADTQYF. CDR3 sequence (DNA): TGCAGCGTTGATAGTTGGAGTAGTCGGGCAGATACGCAGTATTTT.